Listed below are T cell receptor beta chains from one sample, sequenced in a study of blood T cell repertoires in COVID-19. Profiling relied on immunoSEQ multiplex PCR, and the TCRdb table lists in-frame clones only, not all of them. The table lists 25,000 to 35,000 clones, 88% of them singletons. The sample was peripheral blood. The receptor set was obtained from a human donor in a cohort sampled during active COVID-19. The conserved cysteine and the conserved F or W are not part of the CDR3 here. Each record gives: D gene, J gene, V gene, CDR3 protein. D genes are given only for firm matches.

>.|TRBJ2-7|TRBV11-2
ASSFGGLDEQY
>TRBD2|TRBJ2-7|TRBV4-2
ASSQAQRGGTYEQY
>TRBD1|TRBJ1-1|TRBV19
ASSARPGQGWEAF
>.|TRBJ2-5|TRBV15
ATSRSGLSETQY
>.|TRBJ2-7|TRBV3-1/TRBV3-2
ASSHWGTGGSYEQY
>.|TRBJ1-2|TRBV6-5
ASSYSAGNYGYT
>.|TRBJ2-5|TRBV15
AASTGQETQY
>TRBD1|TRBJ1-2|TRBV2
ANRQGGNYGYT
>TRBD1|TRBJ2-7|TRBV28
ASSPGQGTYEQY
>.|TRBJ2-7|TRBV4-3
ASSQDFQGSYEQY
>.|TRBJ2-2|TRBV9
ASTYPEELF
>TRBD2|TRBJ2-1|TRBV7-9
ASSGGPGGAYNEQF
>TRBD1|TRBJ1-2|TRBV5-1
ASSFLTGTDLLGYGYT
>TRBD1|TRBJ1-4|TRBV18
ASSPLDRGEKLF
>TRBD2|TRBJ2-1|TRBV11-2
ASSLTSGGAGDEQF
>.|TRBJ1-1|TRBV7-2
ATGRGGTEAF
>TRBD1|TRBJ2-7|TRBV30
AWRRTGTPGEQY
>.|TRBJ1-5|TRBV6-7
ASSYSRSPSQPQH
>.|TRBJ1-5|TRBV3-1/TRBV3-2
ASSKENRDQPQH
>.|TRBJ2-7|TRBV27
ASSSNERGYPTKQY
>TRBD1|TRBJ1-3|TRBV9
ASSADPRGTGNTIY
>.|TRBJ2-2|TRBV7-2
ASSLDGGYGELF